This T cell receptor beta chain was profiled in a study of STAT5B mutations in CD4+ large granular lymphocyte leukemia. Study-wide findings and caveats: Of heterogeneous patient samples, only 5 to 7 CD4-sorted ones were compared for clonality. Without putative leukemic clones, patient CD4-sorted repertoires remained more clonal than healthy CD4+ repertoires. 8/27 top patient clones versus 2/35 control clones were TRBV06-family.

Repertoires were generated with immunoSEQ multiplex PCR, while TCRdb's copy carries only in-frame clones and drops some. The table has 3,500 to 5,500 clones, 80% seen once; the top ten hold around 8%. On this clone itself: Antigen specificity is unknown.

CDR3 length equals 14 residues. Looked up from germline, CDR1 is ENHRY and CDR2 is SYGVKD. The V end lost 7 bases, the J end lost 2 bases, and 14 bases lay between the germline ends. Bead-separated CD4+, CD4+CD8+, CD57+ or CD56+ fractions, or PBMC, were used. The sequenced sample consisted of PBMCs. The sequence came from a man in his 70s with CD4+ T-cell large granular lymphocyte leukemia. The chain joins TRBV10-3 to TRBJ1-2; no clear D gene. The CDR3 region is CAITTSGVNYGYTF. The CDR3 region has the DNA TGTGCCATCACGACCAGCGGGGTGAACTATGGCTACACCTTC.